This TCR beta chain is drawn from a study of shared clonotypes between healthy human individuals. TCRdb's copy holds only in-frame clones and misses some; the assay was immunoSEQ multiplex PCR. The table has roughly 1.4 million clones, less than 99% seen once; the top ten hold roughly 0.35%. The CDR3 covers 15 residues. Looked up from germline, CDR1 is KGHSH and CDR2 is LQKENI. The V end was cut by 1 base, the J end by 5 bases, with 11 bases between. The TCR sequence derives from a man aged 25-45 years in good health. This rearrangement joins TRBV18 to TRBJ2-2; D may be TRBD1 (6 bases). Sequencing used naive CD4+ T cells sorted from blood. Subset: CD45RA+ positively selected. The CDR3 DNA reads TGTGCCAGCTCACCACGGGCAGGGGATACCGGGGAGCTGTTTTTT. This gives the protein CASSPRAGDTGELFF.